This entry concerns a single TCR beta chain. At the DNA level, this CDR3 is encoded by other sequences in the same sample as well. The data were obtained in a study of shared clonotypes between healthy human individuals. TCRdb keeps only in-frame clones here, not all; method: immunoSEQ multiplex PCR. The profile shows 2 million to 3 million clones, roughly 93% of them singletons. Trimming removed 0 bases at V and 7 bases at J, with 7 bases between. The CDR3 has 12 amino acids. Germline CDR1 and CDR2: SGHRS and YFSETQ. Sequences were obtained from naive CD4+ T cells from PBMCs. Subset: CD45RA+ positively selected. The chain links TRBV5-1 to TRBJ1-2; D remains ambiguous. The sequence came from a young man in good health. Some clones in this sample may be carry-over from other donors' samples. DNA of the CDR3: TGCGCCAGCAGCTTGGATCGGGGTGGCTACACCTTC. Translation gives CASSLDRGGYTF.